This T cell receptor (beta chain) originates from a study of blood T cell repertoires in COVID-19. Study-wide context: Material from acute and convalescent COVID-19 was sourced from the United States, Italy and Spain. T cells, B-cell-depleted T cells, or PBMCs supplied cDNA or gDNA.

Germline CDR1 reads MGHRA; CDR2 reads YSYEKL. Trimming pared 6 bases from V and 0 bases from J, leaving 20 bases between. The CDR3 is 17 amino acids. Per the original methods: Nucleated cell counts were estimated from reference gene primer amplification. TCRdb's table, derived via immunoSEQ multiplex PCR, lists solely in-frame clones and lacks some. D and trimming were read from the DNA, whereas the V and J calls and clone size are those reported in that table. The data hold 150,000 to 200,000 clones, with about nine tenths observed a single time. This sequence was found in a middle-aged man with acute or convalescent COVID-19. The chain recombines TRBV4-1 with TRBJ1-1, with D perhaps TRBD1 (5 bases). What was sequenced was peripheral blood. The CDR3 region has the DNA TGCGCCAGCAGTATCCAGTCGGGGGGATTAATGAACACTGAAGCTTTCTTT. It is translated as CASSIQSGGLMNTEAFF.